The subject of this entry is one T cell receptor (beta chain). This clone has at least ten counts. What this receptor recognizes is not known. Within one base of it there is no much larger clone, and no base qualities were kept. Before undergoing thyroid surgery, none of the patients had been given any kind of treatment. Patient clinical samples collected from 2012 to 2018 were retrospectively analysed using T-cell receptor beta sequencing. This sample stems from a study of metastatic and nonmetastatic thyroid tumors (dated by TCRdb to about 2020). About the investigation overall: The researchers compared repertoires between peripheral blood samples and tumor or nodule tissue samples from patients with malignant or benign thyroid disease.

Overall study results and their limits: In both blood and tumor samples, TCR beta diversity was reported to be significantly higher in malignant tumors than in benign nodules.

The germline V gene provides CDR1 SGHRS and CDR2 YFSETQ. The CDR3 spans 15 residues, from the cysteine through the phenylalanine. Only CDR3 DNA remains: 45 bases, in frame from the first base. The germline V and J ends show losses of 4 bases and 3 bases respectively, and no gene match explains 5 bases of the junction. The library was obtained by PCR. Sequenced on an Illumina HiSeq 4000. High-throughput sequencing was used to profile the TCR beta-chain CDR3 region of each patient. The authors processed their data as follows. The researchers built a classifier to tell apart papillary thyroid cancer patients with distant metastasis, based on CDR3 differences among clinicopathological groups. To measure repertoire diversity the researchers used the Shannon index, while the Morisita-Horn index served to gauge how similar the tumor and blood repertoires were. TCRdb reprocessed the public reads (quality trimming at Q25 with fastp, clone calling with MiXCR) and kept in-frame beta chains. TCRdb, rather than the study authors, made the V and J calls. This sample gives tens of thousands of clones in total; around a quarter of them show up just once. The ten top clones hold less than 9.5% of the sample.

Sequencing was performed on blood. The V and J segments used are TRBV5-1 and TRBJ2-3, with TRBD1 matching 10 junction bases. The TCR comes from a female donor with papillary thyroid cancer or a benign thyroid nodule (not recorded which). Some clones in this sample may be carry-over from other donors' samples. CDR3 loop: CASSAQGQGTDTQYF. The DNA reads TGCGCCAGCAGCGCTCAGGGACAGGGGACAGATACGCAGTATTTT.